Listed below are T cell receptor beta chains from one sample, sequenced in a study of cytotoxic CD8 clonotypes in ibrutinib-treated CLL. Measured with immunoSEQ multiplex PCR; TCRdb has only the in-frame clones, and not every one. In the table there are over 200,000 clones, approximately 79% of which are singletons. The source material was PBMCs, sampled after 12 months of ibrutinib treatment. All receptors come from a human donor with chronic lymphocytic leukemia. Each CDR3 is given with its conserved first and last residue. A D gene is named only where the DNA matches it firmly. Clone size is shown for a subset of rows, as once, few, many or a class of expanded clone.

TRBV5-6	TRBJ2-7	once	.	CASSLWGAYEQYF	TGTGCCAGCAGCTTGTGGGGGGCTTACGAGCAGTACTTC
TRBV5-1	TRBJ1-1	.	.	CASSIVGNTEAFF	TGCGCCAGCAGCATCGTTGGGAACACTGAAGCTTTCTTT
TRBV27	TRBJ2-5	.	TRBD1	CASSPRTGKETQYF	TGTGCCAGCAGTCCCCGGACAGGGAAGGAGACCCAGTACTTC
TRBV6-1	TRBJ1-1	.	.	CASTQGTEAFF	TGTGCCAGCACCCAAGGCACTGAAGCTTTCTTT
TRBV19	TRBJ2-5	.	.	CASRTAGVGTQYF	TGTGCCAGTAGAACGGCGGGCGTGGGGACCCAGTACTTC
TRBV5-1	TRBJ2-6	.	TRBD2	CASSETSGYSGANVLTF	TGCGCCAGCAGCGAGACTAGCGGTTACTCTGGGGCCAACGTCCTGACTTTC
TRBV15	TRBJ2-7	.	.	CATSRDKVVTYEQYF	TGTGCCACCAGCAGAGATAAGGTTGTAACCTACGAGCAGTACTTC
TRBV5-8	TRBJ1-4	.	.	CASSLGARATNEKLFF	TGTGCCAGCAGCTTGGGAGCCCGGGCCACTAATGAAAAACTGTTTTTT
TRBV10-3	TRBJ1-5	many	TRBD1	CAIGQGNNQPQHF	TGTGCCATTGGACAGGGCAACAATCAGCCCCAGCATTTT
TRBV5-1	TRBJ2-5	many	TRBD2	CASSLGAAGGQETQYF	TGCGCCAGCAGCTTGGGTGCAGCGGGGGGGCAAGAGACCCAGTACTTC
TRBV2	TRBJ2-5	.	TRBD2	CASQRARGSQETQYF	TGTGCCAGCCAGAGGGCGCGGGGGAGCCAAGAGACCCAGTACTTC
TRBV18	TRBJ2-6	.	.	CASSPGTSGANVLTF	TGTGCCAGCTCACCCGGGACTTCCGGGGCCAACGTCCTGACTTTC
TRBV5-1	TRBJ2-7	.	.	CASSVGTARGEQYF	TGCGCCAGCAGCGTGGGGACGGCAAGAGGAGAGCAGTACTTC
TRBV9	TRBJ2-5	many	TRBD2	CASSVFGRGQETQYF	TGTGCCAGCAGCGTATTCGGGAGGGGGCAAGAGACCCAGTACTTC
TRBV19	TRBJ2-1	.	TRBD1	CASSIVGQGVGEQFF	TGTGCCAGTAGTATAGTGGGACAGGGTGTAGGTGAGCAGTTCTTC
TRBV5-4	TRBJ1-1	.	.	CASNPRGTQNTEAFF	TGTGCCAGCAACCCCCGGGGGACTCAGAACACTGAAGCTTTCTTT
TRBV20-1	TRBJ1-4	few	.	CSPRRGEKLFF	TGCAGTCCCAGACGCGGGGAAAAACTGTTTTTT
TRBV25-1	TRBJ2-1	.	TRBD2	CASSLAGGLLTYYNEQFF	TGTGCCAGCAGTTTAGCGGGAGGGCTTCTCACTTACTACAATGAGCAGTTCTTC
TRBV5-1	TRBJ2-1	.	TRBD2	CASSLVLAGPREEQFF	TGCGCCAGCAGTCTGGTACTAGCGGGACCACGCGAGGAGCAGTTCTTC
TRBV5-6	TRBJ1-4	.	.	CASSLRQTNEKLFF	TGTGCCAGCAGCTTGAGGCAGACTAATGAAAAACTGTTTTTT
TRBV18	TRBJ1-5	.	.	CASSPRGNQPQHF	TGTGCCAGCTCACCGAGAGGCAATCAGCCCCAGCATTTT
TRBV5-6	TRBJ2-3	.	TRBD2	CASSLGSGRVGTDTQYF	TGTGCCAGCAGCTTGGGTAGCGGGAGGGTGGGCACAGATACGCAGTATTTT
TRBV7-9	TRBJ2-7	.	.	CASSTTGTESSYEQYF	TGTGCCAGCAGCACGACCGGGACCGAAAGCTCCTACGAGCAGTACTTC
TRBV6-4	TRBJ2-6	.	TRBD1	CASSDSTGSGANVLTF	TGTGCCAGCAGTGACTCGACAGGGTCGGGGGCCAACGTCCTGACTTTC
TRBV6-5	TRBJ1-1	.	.	CASSYGGAPTTEAFF	TGTGCCAGCAGTTATGGGGGGGCGCCGACCACTGAAGCTTTCTTT
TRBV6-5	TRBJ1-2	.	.	CASSYSSALLNYGYTF	TGTGCCAGCAGTTACTCGAGCGCCCTACTTAACTATGGCTACACCTTC
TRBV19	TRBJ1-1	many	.	CASRARGLYTEAFF	TGTGCCAGTAGGGCCCGTGGGTTGTACACTGAAGCTTTCTTT
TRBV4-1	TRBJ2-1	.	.	CASRGHLMGNEQFF	TGCGCCAGCAGAGGACACCTAATGGGCAATGAGCAGTTCTTC
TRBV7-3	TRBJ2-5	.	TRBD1	CASSLTLGTGVETQYF	TGTGCCAGCAGCTTAACGTTGGGGACAGGGGTTGAGACCCAGTACTTC
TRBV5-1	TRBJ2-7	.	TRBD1	CASSSDRGPYEQYF	TGCGCCAGCAGCTCTGACAGGGGGCCCTACGAGCAGTACTTC
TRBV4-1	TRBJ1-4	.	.	CASSQDRVFGQLNEKLFF	TGCGCCAGCAGCCAAGATCGTGTATTTGGACAGCTTAATGAAAAACTGTTTTTT
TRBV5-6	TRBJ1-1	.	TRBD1	CASSNIGQGGGGAFF	TGTGCCAGCAGCAACATCGGACAGGGTGGCGGAGGAGCTTTCTTT
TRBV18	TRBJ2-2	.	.	CASSGSGSWTMNTGELFF	TGTGCCAGCTCCGGGTCAGGGTCCTGGACAATGAACACCGGGGAGCTGTTTTTT
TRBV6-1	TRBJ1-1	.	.	CASSEGSAEAFF	TGTGCCAGCAGTGAAGGATCCGCTGAAGCTTTCTTT
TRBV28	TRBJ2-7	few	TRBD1	CASRTRDRIHEQYF	TGTGCCAGCAGAACCCGGGACAGGATCCACGAGCAGTACTTC
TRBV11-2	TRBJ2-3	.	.	CASALGTTVLTDTQYF	TGTGCCAGCGCCCTAGGGACCACAGTACTCACAGATACGCAGTATTTT
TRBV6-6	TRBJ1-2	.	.	CASSPIGAGSNYGYTF	TGTGCCAGCAGCCCGATCGGGGCGGGGAGTAACTATGGCTACACCTTC
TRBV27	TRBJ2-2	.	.	CASSLSWSGELFF	TGTGCCAGCAGTTTATCGTGGAGCGGGGAGCTGTTTTTT
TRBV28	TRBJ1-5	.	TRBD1	CASSDRGVQPQHF	TGTGCCAGCAGCGACAGGGGAGTTCAGCCCCAGCATTTT
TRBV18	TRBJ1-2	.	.	CASSPVPGVHGYTF	TGTGCCAGCTCACCCGTCCCGGGGGTCCATGGCTACACCTTC
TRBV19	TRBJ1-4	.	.	CASSDSGALGEKLFF	TGTGCCAGTAGTGATTCAGGGGCGCTTGGTGAAAAACTGTTTTTT
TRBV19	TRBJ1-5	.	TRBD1	CASSRQGYSNQPQHF	TGTGCCAGTAGTAGACAGGGCTATAGCAATCAGCCCCAGCATTTT
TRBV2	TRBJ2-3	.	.	CASSVWRGTDTQYF	TGTGCCAGCAGTGTATGGCGGGGCACAGATACGCAGTATTTT
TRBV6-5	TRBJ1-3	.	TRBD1	CASCVGGGPIYF	TGTGCCAGCTGTGTCGGAGGGGGCCCCATATATTTT
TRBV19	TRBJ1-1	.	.	CASSMWGVTEAFF	TGTGCCAGTAGTATGTGGGGAGTCACTGAAGCTTTCTTT
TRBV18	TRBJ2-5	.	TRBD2	CASSTASGQETQYF	TGTGCCAGCTCAACAGCTAGCGGACAAGAGACCCAGTACTTC
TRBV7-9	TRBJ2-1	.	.	CASSSKQWEREQFF	TGTGCCAGCAGCTCGAAACAGTGGGAGCGTGAGCAGTTCTTC
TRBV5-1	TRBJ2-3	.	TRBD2	CASIEGTRSDTQYF	TGCGCCAGCATTGAAGGGACTAGGTCAGATACGCAGTATTTT
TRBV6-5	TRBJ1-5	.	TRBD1	CASSIGTGEGQPQHF	TGTGCCAGCAGCATCGGGACAGGGGAGGGTCAGCCCCAGCATTTT
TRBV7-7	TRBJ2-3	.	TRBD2	CASSPRGSGESWTDTQYF	TGTGCTAGCAGCCCCCGCGGAAGCGGGGAGAGTTGGACAGATACGCAGTATTTT
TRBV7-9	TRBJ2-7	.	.	CASSLAGTPTYEQYF	TGTGCCAGCAGCTTAGCCGGGACTCCTACCTACGAGCAGTACTTC
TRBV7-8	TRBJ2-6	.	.	CASSAGWALGANVLTF	TGTGCCAGCAGCGCCGGCTGGGCTCTGGGGGCCAACGTCCTGACTTTC
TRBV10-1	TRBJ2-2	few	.	CASSASLTGELFF	TGCGCCAGCAGCGCGAGTCTTACCGGGGAGCTGTTTTTT